This TCR beta chain was obtained from a study of control samples from healthy donors and cancer patients. Method: immunoSEQ multiplex PCR; TCRdb's copy keeps in-frame clones and lacks some. The sample has fewer than 200,000 clones, 96% seen once. This TCR derives from a woman in her twenties or thirties in good health. The sample was blood.

The CDR3 coding sequence is TGTGCCAGCAGCCAATTCGGGGTCTCACCCCTCCACTTT. The encoded protein is CASSQFGVSPLHF. The gene calls are TRBV14 and TRBJ1-6; no firm D call. V lost 2 bases, J lost 10 bases, and 9 bases lay in between. The CDR3 consists of 13 residues. The germline CDR1 and CDR2 sequences are SGHDN and FVKESK. Variable domain in full (rest from reference TRBV14 and TRBJ1-6): EAGVTQFPSHSVIEKGQTVTLRCDPISGHDNLYWYRRVMGKEIKFLLHFVKESKQDESGMPNNRFLAERTGGTYSTLKVQPAELEDSGVYFCASSQFGVSPLHFGNGTRLTVT.